This T cell receptor beta chain was observed in a study of blood T cell repertoires in COVID-19. For the study at large: Sources were T cells, B-cell-depleted T cells, or PBMCs; the material itself was cDNA or gDNA.

During active infection, Seattle patients enrolled and were then monitored through disease. Original data processing: The assay estimated nucleated cells by amplifying reference gene primers. Produced via immunoSEQ multiplex PCR; TCRdb's table is partial and in-frame only. V, J and clone size derive from that table, while D and trimming were established from the DNA sequence. In the table there are about 110,000 clones, 70% to 80% of which are singletons. This CDR3 is built from 14 residues. The V segment lost 3 bases and the J segment 8 bases; nucleotides outside the gene matches: 5. In germline, CDR1 is SGHRS, CDR2 YFSETQ.

The rearrangement joins TRBV5-1 to TRBJ1-4; 9 positions match TRBD1. What was sequenced was peripheral blood. The TCR sequence derives from a man aged 80 or over with COVID-19, enrolled during active disease. Written as DNA, the CDR3 is TGCGCCAGCAGCTACGGACAGGGGAGAGAAAAACTGTTTTTT. Residues: CASSYGQGREKLFF.